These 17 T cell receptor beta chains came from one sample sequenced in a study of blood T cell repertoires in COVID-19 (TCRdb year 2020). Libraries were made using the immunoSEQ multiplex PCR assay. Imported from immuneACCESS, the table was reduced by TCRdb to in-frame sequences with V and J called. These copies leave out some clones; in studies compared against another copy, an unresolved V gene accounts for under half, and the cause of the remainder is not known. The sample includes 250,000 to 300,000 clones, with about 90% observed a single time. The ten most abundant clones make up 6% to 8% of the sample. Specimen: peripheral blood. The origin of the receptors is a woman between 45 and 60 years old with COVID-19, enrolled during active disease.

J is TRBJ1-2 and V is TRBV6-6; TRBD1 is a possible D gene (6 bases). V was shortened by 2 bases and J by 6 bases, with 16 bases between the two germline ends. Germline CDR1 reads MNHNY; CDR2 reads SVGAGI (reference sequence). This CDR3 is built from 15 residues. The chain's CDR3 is CASSYGLGGTNGYTF. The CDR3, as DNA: TGTGCCAGCAGTTACGGCCTAGGGGGGACTAATGGCTACACCTTC.

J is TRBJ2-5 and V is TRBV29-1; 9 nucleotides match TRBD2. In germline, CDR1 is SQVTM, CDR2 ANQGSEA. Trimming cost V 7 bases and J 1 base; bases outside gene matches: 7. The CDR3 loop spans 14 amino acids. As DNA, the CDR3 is TGCAGCGCGGCGGGAGGGGATGGCCAAGAGACCCAGTACTTC. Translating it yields CSAAGGDGQETQYF.

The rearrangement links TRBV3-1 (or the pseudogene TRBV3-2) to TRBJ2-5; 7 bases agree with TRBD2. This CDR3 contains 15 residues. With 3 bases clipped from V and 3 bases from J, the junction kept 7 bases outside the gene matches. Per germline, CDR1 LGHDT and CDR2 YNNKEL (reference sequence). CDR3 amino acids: CASSQTGLVKETQYF. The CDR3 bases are TGTGCCAGCAGCCAGACCGGACTAGTCAAAGAGACCCAGTACTTC.

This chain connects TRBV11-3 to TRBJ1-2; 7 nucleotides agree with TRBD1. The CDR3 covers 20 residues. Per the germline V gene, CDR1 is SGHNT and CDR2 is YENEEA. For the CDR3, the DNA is TGTGATCTATCCTCGGATATCAGAATCGTCGGGACAGAGTTTAACTATGGCTACACCTTC. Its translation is CDLSSDIRIVGTEFNYGYTF.

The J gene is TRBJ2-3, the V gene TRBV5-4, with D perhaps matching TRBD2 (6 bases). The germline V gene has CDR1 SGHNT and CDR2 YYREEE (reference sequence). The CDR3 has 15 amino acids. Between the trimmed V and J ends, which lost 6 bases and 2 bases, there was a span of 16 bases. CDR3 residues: CASTGQGLLTDTQYF. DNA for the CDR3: TGTGCCAGCACCGGGCAGGGACTTCTCACAGATACGCAGTATTTT.

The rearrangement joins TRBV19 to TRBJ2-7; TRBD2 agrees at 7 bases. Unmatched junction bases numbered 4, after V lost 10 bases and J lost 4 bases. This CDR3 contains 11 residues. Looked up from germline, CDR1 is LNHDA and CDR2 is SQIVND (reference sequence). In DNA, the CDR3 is TGTGCCACAACTAGCGCTTACGAGCAGTACTTC. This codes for CATTSAYEQYF.

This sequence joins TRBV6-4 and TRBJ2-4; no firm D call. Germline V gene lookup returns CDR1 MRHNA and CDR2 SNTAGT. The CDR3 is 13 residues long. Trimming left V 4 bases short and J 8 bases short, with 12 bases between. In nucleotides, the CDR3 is TGTGCCAGCAGTGCGGAACTTGGAGACATTCAGTACTTC. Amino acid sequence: CASSAELGDIQYF.

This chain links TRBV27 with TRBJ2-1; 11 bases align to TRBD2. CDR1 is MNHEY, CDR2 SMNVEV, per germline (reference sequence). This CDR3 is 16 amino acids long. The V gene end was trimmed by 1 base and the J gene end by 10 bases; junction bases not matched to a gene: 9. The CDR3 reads CASSLLAGGPPREQFF. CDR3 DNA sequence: TGTGCCAGCAGTTTATTAGCGGGAGGGCCCCCCAGGGAGCAGTTCTTC.

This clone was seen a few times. As DNA, the CDR3 is TGTGCCAGCACCCAGGGCGGTCAGCCCCAGCATTTT. This sequence encodes CASTQGGQPQHF. The chain uses TRBV2 and TRBJ1-5; D is possibly TRBD1 (5 bases). V was shortened by 7 bases and J by 6 bases, with 10 bases between the two germline ends. The CDR3 totals 12 residues. In germline, CDR1 is SNHLY, CDR2 FYNNEI.

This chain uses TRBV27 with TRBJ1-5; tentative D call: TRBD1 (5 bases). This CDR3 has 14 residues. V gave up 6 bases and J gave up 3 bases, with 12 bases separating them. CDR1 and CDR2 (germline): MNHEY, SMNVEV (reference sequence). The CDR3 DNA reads TGTGCCAGCAGGACGGCAGGGATCAATCAGCCCCAGCATTTT. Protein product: CASRTAGINQPQHF.

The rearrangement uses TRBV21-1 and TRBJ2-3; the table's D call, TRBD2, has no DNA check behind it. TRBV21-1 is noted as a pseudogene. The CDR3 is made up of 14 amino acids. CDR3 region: CASIFRAGTDTQYF. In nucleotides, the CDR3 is TGTGCCAGCATCTTCCGGGCGGGGACAGATACGCAGTATTTT.

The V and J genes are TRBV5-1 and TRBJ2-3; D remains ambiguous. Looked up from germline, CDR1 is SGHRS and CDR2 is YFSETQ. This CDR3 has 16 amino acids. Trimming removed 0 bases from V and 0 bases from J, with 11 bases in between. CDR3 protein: CASSLGRVSSTDTQYF. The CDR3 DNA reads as TGCGCCAGCAGCTTGGGTCGGGTGTCTAGCACAGATACGCAGTATTTT. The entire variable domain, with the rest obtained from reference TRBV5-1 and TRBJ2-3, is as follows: KAGVTQTPRYLIKTRGQQVTLSCSPISGHRSVSWYQQTPGQGLQFLFEYFSETQRNKGNFPGRFSGRQFSNSRSEMNVSTLELGDSALYLCASSLGRVSSTDTQYFGPGTRLTVL.

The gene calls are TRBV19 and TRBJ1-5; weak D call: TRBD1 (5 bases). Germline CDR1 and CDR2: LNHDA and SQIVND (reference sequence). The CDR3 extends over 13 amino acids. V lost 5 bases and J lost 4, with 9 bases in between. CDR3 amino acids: CASSWGQNQPQHF. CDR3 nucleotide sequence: TGTGCCAGTAGTTGGGGCCAAAATCAGCCCCAGCATTTT.

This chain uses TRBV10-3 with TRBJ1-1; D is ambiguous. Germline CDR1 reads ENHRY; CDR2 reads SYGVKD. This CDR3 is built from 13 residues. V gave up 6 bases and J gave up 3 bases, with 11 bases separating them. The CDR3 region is CAIRRLEDTEAFF. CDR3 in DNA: TGTGCCATCAGGAGACTTGAGGACACTGAAGCTTTCTTT.

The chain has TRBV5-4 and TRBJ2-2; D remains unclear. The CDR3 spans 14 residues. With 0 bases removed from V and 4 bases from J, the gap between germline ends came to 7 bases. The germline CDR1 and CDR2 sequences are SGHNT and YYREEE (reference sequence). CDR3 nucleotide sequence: TGTGCCAGCAGCTTGGGGCCGGGCACCGGGGAGCTGTTTTTT. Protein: CASSLGPGTGELFF.

The CDR3 spells CASGLVYEKLFF. The CDR3 nucleotides read TGTGCCAGCGGGCTGGTTTATGAAAAACTGTTTTTT. The genes are TRBV2 and TRBJ1-4, with D uncertain. Germline CDR1 and CDR2: SNHLY and FYNNEI. The CDR3 contains 12 residues. Trimming cost V 8 bases and J 6 bases, with 10 bases left between them.

The CDR3 region is CASRASGRAVEQFF. CDR3 in DNA: TGTGCCAGCAGAGCTAGCGGGAGGGCCGTCGAGCAGTTCTTC. This chain joins TRBV2 and TRBJ2-1, with 12 bases fitting TRBD2. The J segment lost 10 bases and the V segment lost 6 bases, leaving 7 bases of the junction unmatched. Germline V lookup: CDR1 SNHLY, CDR2 FYNNEI. CDR3 size: 14 residues.